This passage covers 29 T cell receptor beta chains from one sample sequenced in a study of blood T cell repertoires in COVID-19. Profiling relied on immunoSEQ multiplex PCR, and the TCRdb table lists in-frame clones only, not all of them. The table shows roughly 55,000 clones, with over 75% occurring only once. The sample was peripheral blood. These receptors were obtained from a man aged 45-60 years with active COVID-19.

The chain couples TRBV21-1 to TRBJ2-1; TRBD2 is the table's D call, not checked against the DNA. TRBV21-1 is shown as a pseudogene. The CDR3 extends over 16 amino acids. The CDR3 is CASSKSASPASNEQFF. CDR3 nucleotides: TGTGCCAGCAGCAAATCGGCTAGCCCTGCCTCCAATGAGCAGTTCTTC.

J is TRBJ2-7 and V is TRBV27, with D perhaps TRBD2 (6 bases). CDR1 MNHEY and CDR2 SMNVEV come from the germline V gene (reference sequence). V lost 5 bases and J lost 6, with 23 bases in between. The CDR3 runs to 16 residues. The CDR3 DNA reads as TGTGCCAGCAGTGGGGCCCTTGGAGGGGCAGTGGGCGAGCAGTACTTC. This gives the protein CASSGALGGAVGEQYF.

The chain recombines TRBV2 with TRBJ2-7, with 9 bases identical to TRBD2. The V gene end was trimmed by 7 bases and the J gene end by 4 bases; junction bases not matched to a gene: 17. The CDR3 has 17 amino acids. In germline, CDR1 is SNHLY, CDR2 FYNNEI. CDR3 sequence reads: CASTKGARGSGSYEQYF. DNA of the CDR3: TGTGCCAGCACCAAGGGGGCCCGGGGTAGCGGGAGTTACGAGCAGTACTTC. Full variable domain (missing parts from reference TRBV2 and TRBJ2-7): EPEVTQTPSHQVTQMGQEVILRCVPISNHLYFYWYRQILGQKVEFLVSFYNNEISEKSEIFDDQFSVERPDGSNFTLKIRSTKLEDSAMYFCASTKGARGSGSYEQYFGPGTRLTVT.

The CDR3 spells CASSLTGDNEQFF. The DNA for the CDR3 is TGTGCCAGCAGCTTAACGGGGGACAATGAGCAGTTCTTC. The chain recombines TRBV7-2 with TRBJ2-1; tentative D call: TRBD2 (6 bases). This CDR3 has 13 residues. Trimming stripped 2 bases from V and 5 bases from J, with 7 bases between. Germline CDR1 and CDR2: SGHTA and FQGNSA.

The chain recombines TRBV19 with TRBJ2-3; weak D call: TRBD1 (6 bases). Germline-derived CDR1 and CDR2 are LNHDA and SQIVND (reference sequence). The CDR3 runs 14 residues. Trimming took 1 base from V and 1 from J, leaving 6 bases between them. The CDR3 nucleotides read TGTGCCAGTAGTATAGGACAGGGCACAGATACGCAGTATTTT. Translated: CASSIGQGTDTQYF.

CDR3 in DNA: TGTGCCAGCACCGGGGCGGGGCACTACAATGAGCAGTTCTTC. It translates to CASTGAGHYNEQFF. V usage is TRBV27 and J usage is TRBJ2-1; tentatively, D is TRBD2 (6 bases). V shed 7 bases and J shed 3 bases, with 13 bases lying between them. Germline lookup yields CDR1 MNHEY and CDR2 SMNVEV (reference sequence). This CDR3 has 14 amino acids.

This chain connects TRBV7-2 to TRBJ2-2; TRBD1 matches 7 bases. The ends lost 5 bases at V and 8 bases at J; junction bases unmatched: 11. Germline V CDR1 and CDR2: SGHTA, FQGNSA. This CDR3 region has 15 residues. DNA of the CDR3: TGTGCCAGCAGCCTCGTACACAGGGGCTTGGGGGAGCTGTTTTTT. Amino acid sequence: CASSLVHRGLGELFF.

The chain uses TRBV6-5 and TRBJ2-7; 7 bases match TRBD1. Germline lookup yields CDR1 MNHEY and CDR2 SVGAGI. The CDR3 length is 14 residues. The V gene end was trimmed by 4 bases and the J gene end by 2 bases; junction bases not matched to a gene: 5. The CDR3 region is CASSFMTGTYEQYF. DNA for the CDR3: TGTGCCAGCAGTTTCATGACAGGGACCTACGAGCAGTACTTC.

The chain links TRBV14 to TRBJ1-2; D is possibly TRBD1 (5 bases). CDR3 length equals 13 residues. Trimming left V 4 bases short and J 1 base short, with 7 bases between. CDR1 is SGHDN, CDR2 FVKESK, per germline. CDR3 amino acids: CASSPQVNYGYTF. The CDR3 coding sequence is TGTGCCAGCAGCCCACAGGTTAACTATGGCTACACCTTC.

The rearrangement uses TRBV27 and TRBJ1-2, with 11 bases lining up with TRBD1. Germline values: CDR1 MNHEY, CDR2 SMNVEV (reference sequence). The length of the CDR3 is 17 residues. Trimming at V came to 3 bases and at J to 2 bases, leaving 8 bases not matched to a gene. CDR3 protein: CASSFRTGGEKNYGYTF. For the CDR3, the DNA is TGTGCCAGCAGTTTCCGGACAGGGGGCGAGAAGAACTATGGCTACACCTTC.

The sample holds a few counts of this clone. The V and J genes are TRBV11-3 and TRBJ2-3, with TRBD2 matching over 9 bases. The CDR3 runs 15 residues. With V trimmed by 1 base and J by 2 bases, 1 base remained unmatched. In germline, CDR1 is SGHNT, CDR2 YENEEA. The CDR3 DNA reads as TGTGCCAGCAGCTTAGGGACTAGCGTCACAGATACGCAGTATTTT. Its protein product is CASSLGTSVTDTQYF.

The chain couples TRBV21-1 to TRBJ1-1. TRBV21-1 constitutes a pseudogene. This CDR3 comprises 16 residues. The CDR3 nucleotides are TGTGCCAGCAGCAAAGGCGCCGGTCTAGGGAACACTGAAGCTTTCTTT. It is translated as CASSKGAGLGNTEAFF.

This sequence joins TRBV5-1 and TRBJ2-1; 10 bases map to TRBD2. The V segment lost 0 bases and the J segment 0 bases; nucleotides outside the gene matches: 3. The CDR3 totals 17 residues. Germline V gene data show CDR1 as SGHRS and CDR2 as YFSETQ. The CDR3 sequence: CASSLAPSGSSYNEQFF. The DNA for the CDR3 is TGCGCCAGCAGCTTGGCCCCTAGCGGGAGCTCCTACAATGAGCAGTTCTTC.

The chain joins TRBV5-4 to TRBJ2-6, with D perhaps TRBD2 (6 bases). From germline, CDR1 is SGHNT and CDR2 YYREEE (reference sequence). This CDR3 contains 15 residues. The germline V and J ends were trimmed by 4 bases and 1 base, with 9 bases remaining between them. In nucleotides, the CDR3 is TGTGCCAGCAGCCCCCGGGAGTCTGGGGCCAACGTCCTGACTTTC. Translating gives CASSPRESGANVLTF.

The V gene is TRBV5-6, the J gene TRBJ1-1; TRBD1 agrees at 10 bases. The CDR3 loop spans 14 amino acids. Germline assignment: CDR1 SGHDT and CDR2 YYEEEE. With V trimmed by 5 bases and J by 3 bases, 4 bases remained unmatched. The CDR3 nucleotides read TGTGCCAGCAGGTCGACAGGGGGCTACACTGAAGCTTTCTTT. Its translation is CASRSTGGYTEAFF.

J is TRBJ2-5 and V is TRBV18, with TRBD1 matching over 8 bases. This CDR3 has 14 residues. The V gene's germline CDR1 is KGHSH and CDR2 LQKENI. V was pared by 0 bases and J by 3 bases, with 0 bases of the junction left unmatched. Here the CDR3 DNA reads TGTGCCAGCTCACCACCGACAGGGGAAGAGACCCAGTACTTC. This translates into CASSPPTGEETQYF.

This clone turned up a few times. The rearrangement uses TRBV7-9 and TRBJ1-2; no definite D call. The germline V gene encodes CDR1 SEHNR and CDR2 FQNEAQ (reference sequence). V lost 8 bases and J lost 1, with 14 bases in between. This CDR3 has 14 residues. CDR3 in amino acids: CASAGRKVNYGYTF. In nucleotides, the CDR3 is TGTGCCAGCGCGGGCAGGAAGGTTAACTATGGCTACACCTTC. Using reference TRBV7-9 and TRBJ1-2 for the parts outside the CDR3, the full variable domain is DTGVSQNPRHKITKRGQNVTFRCDPISEHNRLYWYRQTLGQGPEFLTYFQNEAQLEKSRLLSDRFSAERPKGSFSTLEIQRTEQGDSAMYLCASAGRKVNYGYTFGSGTRLTVV.

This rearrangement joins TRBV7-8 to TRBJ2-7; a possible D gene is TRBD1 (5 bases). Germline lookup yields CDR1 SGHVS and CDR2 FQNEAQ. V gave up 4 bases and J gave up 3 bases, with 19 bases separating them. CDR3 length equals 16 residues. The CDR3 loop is CASSSPPDRFIYEQYF. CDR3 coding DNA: TGTGCCAGCAGCTCACCTCCCGACAGATTCATCTACGAGCAGTACTTC.

This CDR3 reads CSVLPSSGQASSGANVLTF. For the CDR3, the DNA is TGCAGCGTTCTCCCCTCCTCGGGACAGGCCAGCTCTGGGGCCAACGTCCTGACTTTC. V is TRBV29-1 and J is TRBJ2-6, with 8 bases aligning to TRBD1. Per the germline V gene, CDR1 is SQVTM and CDR2 is ANQGSEA. The CDR3 is made up of 19 amino acids. With V trimmed by 5 bases and J by 0 bases, 15 bases remained unmatched.

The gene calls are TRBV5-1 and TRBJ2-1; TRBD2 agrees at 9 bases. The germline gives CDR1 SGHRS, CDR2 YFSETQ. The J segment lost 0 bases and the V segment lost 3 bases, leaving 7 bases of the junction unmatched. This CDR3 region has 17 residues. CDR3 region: CASSWAGSGSSYNEQFF. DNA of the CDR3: TGCGCCAGCAGCTGGGCGGGTAGCGGGAGCTCCTACAATGAGCAGTTCTTC.

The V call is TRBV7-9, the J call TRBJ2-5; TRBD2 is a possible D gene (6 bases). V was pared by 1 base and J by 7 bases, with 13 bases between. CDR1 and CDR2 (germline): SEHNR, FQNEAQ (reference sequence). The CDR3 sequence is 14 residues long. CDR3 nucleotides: TGTGCCAGCAGCTTAGGACTAGACTATTCGACCCAGTACTTC. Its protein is CASSLGLDYSTQYF.

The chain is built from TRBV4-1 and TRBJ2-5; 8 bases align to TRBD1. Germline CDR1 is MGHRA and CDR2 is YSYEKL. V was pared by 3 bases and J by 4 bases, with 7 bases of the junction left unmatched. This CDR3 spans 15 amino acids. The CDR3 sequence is CASSQPTGEGETQYF. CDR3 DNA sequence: TGCGCCAGCAGCCAGCCGACAGGGGAAGGAGAGACCCAGTACTTC.

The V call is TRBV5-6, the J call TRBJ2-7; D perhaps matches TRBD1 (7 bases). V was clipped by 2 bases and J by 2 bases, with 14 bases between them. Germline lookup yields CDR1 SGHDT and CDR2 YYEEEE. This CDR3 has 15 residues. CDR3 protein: CASSLFDREAYEQYF. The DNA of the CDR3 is TGTGCCAGCAGCTTATTCGACAGGGAGGCCTACGAGCAGTACTTC.

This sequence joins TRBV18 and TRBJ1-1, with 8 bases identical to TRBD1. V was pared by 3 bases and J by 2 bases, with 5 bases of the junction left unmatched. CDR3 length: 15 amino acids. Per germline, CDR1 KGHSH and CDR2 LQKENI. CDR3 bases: TGTGCCAGCTCACCTCTTGGACAGGGTAACACTGAAGCTTTCTTT. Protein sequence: CASSPLGQGNTEAFF.

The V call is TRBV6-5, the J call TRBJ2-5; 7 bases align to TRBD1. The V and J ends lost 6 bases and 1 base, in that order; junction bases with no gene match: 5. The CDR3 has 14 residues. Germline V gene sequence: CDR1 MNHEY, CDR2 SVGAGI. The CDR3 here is CASRTTGIQETQYF. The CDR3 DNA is TGTGCCAGCAGGACGACAGGGATCCAAGAGACCCAGTACTTC.

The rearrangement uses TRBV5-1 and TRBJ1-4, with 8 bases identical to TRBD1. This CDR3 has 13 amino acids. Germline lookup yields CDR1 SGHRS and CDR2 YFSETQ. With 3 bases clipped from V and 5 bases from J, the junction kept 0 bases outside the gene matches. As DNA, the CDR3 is TGCGCCAGCAGCTCAGGGGGCAATGAAAAACTGTTTTTT. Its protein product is CASSSGGNEKLFF.

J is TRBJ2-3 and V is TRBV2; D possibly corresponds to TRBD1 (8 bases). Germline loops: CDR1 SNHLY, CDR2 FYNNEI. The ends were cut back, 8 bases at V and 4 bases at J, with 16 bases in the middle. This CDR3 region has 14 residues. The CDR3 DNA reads TGTGCCAGCCCAGGACAGGGAGGGCCAGATACGCAGTATTTT. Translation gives CASPGQGGPDTQYF.

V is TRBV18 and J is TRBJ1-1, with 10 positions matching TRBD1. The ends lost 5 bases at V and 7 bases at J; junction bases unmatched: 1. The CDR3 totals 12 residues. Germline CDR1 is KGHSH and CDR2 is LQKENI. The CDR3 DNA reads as TGTGCCAGCTCATGGGACAGGGGTGAAGCTTTCTTT. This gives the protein CASSWDRGEAFF.

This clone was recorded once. Written as DNA, the CDR3 is TGTGCCAGCAGTTTATCTGCCGGCTCTGGAAACACCATATATTTT. Residues: CASSLSAGSGNTIYF. The chain couples TRBV27 to TRBJ1-3; D remains unclear. This CDR3 has 15 amino acids. The ends were cut back, 0 bases at V and 0 bases at J, with 6 bases in the middle. Germline CDR1 and CDR2: MNHEY and SMNVEV (reference sequence).